This T cell receptor beta chain was captured by sequencing in a study of shared clonotypes between healthy human individuals. Study-wide points: Generation of non-shared clonotypes was less probable than generation of clonotypes shared by all four donors.

This CDR3 is built from 14 residues. V gave up 0 bases and J gave up 0 bases, with 6 bases separating them. The germline V gene encodes CDR1 SGHRS and CDR2 YFSETQ. Each PCR replicate from the sorted subsets contained about 200 ng DNA, which is tens of thousands of T cell genomes. TCRdb's table, derived via immunoSEQ multiplex PCR, lists solely in-frame clones and lacks some. The profile shows 2 million to 3 million clones, approximately 93% of them singletons. The table lists this clone with a few counts. Its antigen is still unknown. Other DNA sequences in the same sample also yield this CDR3. This receptor was identified in a man aged 18 to 29 in good health. Some clones in this sample may be carry-over from other donors' samples. The sequencing input was naive CD4+ T cells from PBMCs. The subset is: CD45RA+ positively selected. The chain employs TRBV5-1 and TRBJ1-1, with D uncertain. CDR3 residues: CASSLGQMNTEAFF. CDR3 nucleotide sequence: TGCGCCAGCAGCTTGGGCCAGATGAACACTGAAGCTTTCTTT.